This record concerns one T cell receptor (beta chain) sequence. What it recognizes is unknown. Without the conserved terminal phenylalanine or tryptophan, this CDR3 likely stems from a read error. The donors, nominally healthy at sampling, likely had unrecorded immune exposures. The PCR used 60 Vbeta and 13 Jbeta primers. Libraries were prepared by immunoSEQ multiplex PCR; TCRdb keeps only in-frame clonotypes and omits some of them. The sample contains around 160,000 clones, roughly 80% of which appear only once. This entry belongs to a study of cytomegalovirus exposure and HLA in healthy donors. The study, taken as a whole, reports: Analyses of presence and absence presupposed an approximately uniform sequencing depth across donors. A later analysis linked a missense DCLRE1C variant to TCR beta V- and J-gene trimming. Relative to the approximately 700-donor mean, N-insertions were reportedly fewer in an Asian-associated ancestry cluster in a later analysis.

Germline V gene sequence: CDR1 SGDLS, CDR2 YYNGEE. V gave up 2 bases and J gave up 8 bases, with 14 bases separating them. CDR3 length: 15 amino acids. This TCR was sampled from a man younger than 30 in good health and CMV-seropositive. Source material: PBMCs. This chain joins TRBV9 and TRBJ1-6; TRBD1 might be the D (5 bases). The CDR3 loop reads CASSVVRGRDSPLHL. Written as DNA, the CDR3 is TGTGCCAGCAGCGTGGTACGGGGGAGGGATTCACCCCTCCACCTT.